What follows are 31 T cell receptor beta chains derived from one specimen sequenced in a study of blood T cells in healthy people across ages. Through a sample-barcoded 5' primer and a J-beta primer mix, a second PCR was run for roughly 6 to 12 cycles. TCRdb re-analysed the 5' RACE reads in MiXCR, keeping a single row per CDR3 protein. The table includes some 1.8 million distinct CDR3 sequences, roughly two fifths detected once. Material for sequencing was blood. These receptors were taken from a human donor in good health.

There are a few counts of this clonotype. This chain joins TRBV4-1 and TRBJ2-4; D remains unclear. Germline CDR1 reads MGHRA; CDR2 reads YSYEKL. Trimming pared 2 bases from V and 1 base from J, leaving 6 bases between. This CDR3 is built from 14 residues. CDR3 sequence: CASSQPVAKNIQYF. CDR3 sequence (DNA): TGCGCCAGCAGCCAACCGGTGGCCAAAAACATTCAGTACTTC.

This clonotype appeared a few times. The rearrangement links TRBV7-2 to TRBJ1-1, with D unclear. Looked up from germline, CDR1 is SGHTA and CDR2 is FQGNSA. The ends were cut back, 9 bases at V and 1 base at J, with 3 bases in the middle. This CDR3 comprises 10 residues. CDR3 in DNA: TGTGCCAGGCAGAACACTGAAGCTTTCTTT. It translates to CARQNTEAFF.

The chain recombines TRBV20-1 with TRBJ2-1; 8 nucleotides line up with TRBD2. The CDR3 spans 14 residues. Germline V lookup: CDR1 DFQATT, CDR2 SNEGSKA (reference sequence). The V segment lost 1 base and the J segment 7 bases; nucleotides outside the gene matches: 6. Here the CDR3 DNA reads TGCAGTGCTAGAGGGGGGACTAGTAGAAATGAGCAGTTCTTC. This sequence encodes CSARGGTSRNEQFF.

This clonotype turned up a few times. The chain links TRBV4-3 to TRBJ2-5; D call uncertain. This CDR3 is 15 amino acids long. From germline, CDR1 is LGHNA and CDR2 YSLEER. The V gene lost 1 base and the J gene lost 2 bases, with 11 bases spanning the gap. Here the CDR3 reads CASSQGPTPQETQYF. The CDR3 bases are TGCGCCAGCAGCCAAGGTCCCACGCCACAAGAGACCCAGTACTTC.

In this sample, this clonotype turned up a few times. The rearrangement joins TRBV7-6 to TRBJ2-5; D is unresolved. V was pared by 8 bases and J by 1 base, with 8 bases between. Germline CDR1 and CDR2: SGHVS and FNYEAQ. CDR3 length: 12 residues. CDR3 region: CASVQIQETQYF. CDR3 sequence (DNA): TGTGCCAGCGTCCAGATCCAAGAGACCCAGTACTTC.

This clonotype has only a few counts. The rearrangement uses TRBV4-1 and TRBJ1-5; a possible D gene is TRBD1 (5 bases). V was clipped by 0 bases and J by 11 bases, with 14 bases between them. This CDR3 is 14 amino acids long. The germline gives CDR1 MGHRA, CDR2 YSYEKL. CDR3 in amino acids: CASSQEDGGFTQHF. DNA for the CDR3: TGCGCCAGCAGCCAAGAGGATGGGGGGTTTACCCAGCATTTT.

V gene TRBV12-3 or TRBV12-4 combines with J gene TRBJ1-2, with D possibly TRBD1 on 5 matching bases. Trimming stripped 5 bases from V and 0 bases from J, with 13 bases between. This CDR3 spans 15 amino acids. CDR3 protein: CASSLPDRANYGYTF. DNA for the CDR3: TGTGCCAGCAGTCTCCCCGACAGAGCTAACTATGGCTACACCTTC.

V gene TRBV27 combines with J gene TRBJ2-2; D is unresolved. The CDR3 totals 14 residues. The germline V gene encodes CDR1 MNHEY and CDR2 SMNVEV (reference sequence). Trimming pared 5 bases from V and 0 bases from J, leaving 7 bases between. This CDR3 is CASSTSTNTGELFF. CDR3 DNA: TGTGCCAGCAGTACTTCAACGAACACCGGGGAGCTGTTTTTT.

This clonotype has a handful of counts. J is TRBJ2-3 and V is TRBV21-1; the DNA was not compared with TRBD2, the D call given in the table. TRBV21-1 is marked as a pseudogene. CDR3 length: 14 residues. The DNA for the CDR3 is TGTGCCAGCAGCAAAGAACTTGAGGGAGATACGCAGTATTTT. This encodes CASSKELEGDTQYF.

The sample holds many counts of this clonotype. The chain employs TRBV7-2 and TRBJ1-1; possible D gene TRBD1, 6 bases. Trimming removed 5 bases at V and 11 bases at J, with 18 bases between. Germline V gene data show CDR1 as SGHTA and CDR2 as FQGNSA. The CDR3 is 13 amino acids. CDR3 in DNA: TGTGCCAGCAGCCCTGGGGGCGCGGTCGAGGCTTTCTTT. Protein sequence: CASSPGGAVEAFF.

This clonotype has just a few counts. The chain couples TRBV27 to TRBJ2-1; D gene uncertain. This CDR3 is 23 amino acids long. CDR1 is MNHEY and CDR2 is SMNVEV in the germline V gene (reference sequence). V lost 2 bases and J lost 1, with 33 bases in between. CDR3 in DNA: TGTGCCAGCAGTTTACTACCCCCGTTATACGAGACTCTCGAAATAGGATCCTACAATGAGCAGTTCTTC. Amino acid sequence: CASSLLPPLYETLEIGSYNEQFF.

This clonotype has a handful of counts. The chain employs TRBV7-9 and TRBJ2-7, with a weak D call TRBD1 (5 bases). This CDR3 contains 14 residues. CDR1 and CDR2 from the germline V gene are SEHNR and FQNEAQ (reference sequence). V was shortened by 4 bases and J by 3 bases, with 13 bases between the two germline ends. The CDR3 here is CASSSTAGGYEQYF. CDR3 DNA: TGTGCCAGCAGCTCGACAGCCGGCGGCTACGAGCAGTACTTC.

This clonotype was detected a few times. The J gene is TRBJ2-3, the V gene TRBV2, with 9 positions matching TRBD1. Germline CDR1 reads SNHLY; CDR2 reads FYNNEI. The CDR3 runs 15 residues. The ends lost 1 base at V and 2 bases at J; junction bases unmatched: 1. Here the CDR3 DNA reads TGTGCCAGCAGTGAAGGGGACAGGGTCACAGATACGCAGTATTTT. Its protein is CASSEGDRVTDTQYF.

This clonotype has more than one count but fewer than ten. The chain has TRBV20-1 and TRBJ2-7, with TRBD1 as a possible D gene (6 bases). Looked up from germline, CDR1 is DFQATT and CDR2 is SNEGSKA (reference sequence). The CDR3 totals 13 residues. V lost 6 bases and J 4 bases, leaving 16 bases between the germline ends. In DNA form, the CDR3 reads TGCAGTGCCTTCCGGGACACTTCTTACGAGCAGTACTTC. It specifies CSAFRDTSYEQYF.

The genes are TRBV20-1 and TRBJ2-7; D is perhaps TRBD2 (7 bases). Trimming pared 1 base from V and 6 bases from J, leaving 25 bases between. Germline CDR1 reads DFQATT; CDR2 reads SNEGSKA (reference sequence). The CDR3 runs 17 residues. The CDR3 loop reads CSARGPIGIGEGVEQYF. The CDR3 DNA reads as TGCAGTGCTAGAGGCCCCATAGGTATCGGGGAGGGGGTCGAGCAGTACTTC.

V usage is TRBV20-1 and J usage is TRBJ1-2; 7 nucleotides match TRBD1. CDR3 length: 13 amino acids. Germline V gene sequence: CDR1 DFQATT, CDR2 SNEGSKA (reference sequence). V lost 7 bases, J lost 0 bases, and 5 bases stayed unmatched. The CDR3 loop reads CSEKTGTNYGYTF. In DNA, the CDR3 is TGCAGTGAGAAGACAGGGACTAACTATGGCTACACCTTC.

This clonotype was counted between two and nine times. The chain has TRBV29-1 and TRBJ1-2, with D possibly being TRBD1 (6 bases). V lost 2 bases to trimming and J lost 6 bases, with 19 bases between them. CDR3 length: 15 residues. CDR1 and CDR2 from the germline V gene are SQVTM and ANQGSEA. The CDR3 DNA sequence: TGCAGCGTTGAACCGACAGGCGCTCTCTTTGATGGCTACACCTTC. This encodes CSVEPTGALFDGYTF.

This clonotype was counted only a few times. Here the CDR3 reads CSARGQGVWNSPLHF. The CDR3 nucleotides read TGCAGTGCTAGAGGACAGGGGGTTTGGAATTCACCCCTCCACTTT. The V gene is TRBV20-1, the J gene TRBJ1-6; 9 nucleotides agree with TRBD1. Germline loops: CDR1 DFQATT, CDR2 SNEGSKA (reference sequence). This CDR3 is built from 15 residues. The J segment lost 7 bases and the V segment lost 1 base, leaving 5 bases of the junction unmatched.

This clonotype has more than one count but fewer than ten. The rearrangement joins TRBV4-3 to TRBJ2-7; 7 bases map to TRBD1. Germline V gene sequence: CDR1 LGHNA, CDR2 YSLEER. CDR3 length equals 18 residues. V shed 0 bases, J shed 0 bases, and the junction held 11 bases outside the gene matches. The CDR3 protein is CASSQDGAPGQYSYEQYF. CDR3 sequence (DNA): TGCGCCAGCAGCCAAGATGGTGCACCGGGACAGTACTCCTACGAGCAGTACTTC.

The chain joins TRBV11-3 to TRBJ2-1, with 10 positions matching TRBD2. Germline V gives CDR1 SGHNT, CDR2 YENEEA. Trimming cost V 2 bases and J 6 bases; bases outside gene matches: 7. The CDR3 contains 16 residues. Here the CDR3 DNA reads TGTGCCAGCAGCTTAAGTACTAGCGGGGAGCGCAATGAGCAGTTCTTC. Translation: CASSLSTSGERNEQFF. The full variable domain, completed using reference TRBV11-3 and TRBJ2-1, is EAGVVQSPRYKIIEKKQPVAFWCNPISGHNTLYWYLQNLGQGPELLIRYENEEAVDDSQLPKDRFSAERLKGVDSTLKIQPAELGDSAVYLCASSLSTSGERNEQFFGPGTRLTVL.

The genes are TRBV5-1 and TRBJ2-7, with TRBD2 as a possible D gene (6 bases). V lost 0 bases and J 0 bases, leaving 16 bases between the germline ends. CDR3 length equals 17 residues. Germline V gives CDR1 SGHRS, CDR2 YFSETQ. This CDR3 is CASSLALRGLSSYEQYF. Written as DNA, the CDR3 is TGCGCCAGCAGCTTGGCCTTGAGGGGACTCAGCTCCTACGAGCAGTACTTC.

This clonotype showed up just a few times. The V gene is TRBV15, the J gene TRBJ1-2, with D perhaps TRBD1 (5 bases). CDR1 and CDR2 from the germline V gene are LNHNV and YYDKDF (reference sequence). The CDR3 runs 13 residues. V was pared by 1 base and J by 6 bases, with 9 bases between. The CDR3 here is CATSRGLTDGYTF. The CDR3 DNA is TGTGCCACCAGCAGAGGGTTGACAGATGGCTACACCTTC.

The chain carries TRBV6-1 and TRBJ1-2; tentative D call: TRBD1 (5 bases). The V and J ends lost 3 bases and 0 bases respectively, with 11 bases between them. CDR1 MNHNS and CDR2 SASEGT come from the germline V gene. The CDR3 covers 15 residues. The CDR3 region has the DNA TGTGCCAGCAGTGAGGCGGGGCTAACTAACTATGGCTACACCTTC. Translation: CASSEAGLTNYGYTF.

This clonotype occurred once. The chain has TRBV7-2 and TRBJ2-5; maybe TRBD2 (5 bases). Germline V CDR1 and CDR2: SGHTA, FQGNSA. CDR3 length equals 14 residues. V lost 2 bases and J lost 11, with 18 bases in between. CDR3 residues: CASSLIVSSREQYF. The CDR3 DNA reads as TGTGCCAGCAGCTTAATTGTTAGCTCTAGGGAGCAGTACTTC.

This rearrangement joins TRBV20-1 to TRBJ1-1; no clear D gene. The CDR3 totals 14 residues. CDR1 and CDR2 from the germline V gene are DFQATT and SNEGSKA (reference sequence). The V end was cut by 6 bases, the J end by 1 base, with 15 bases between. The CDR3 loop is CSANPRTANTEAFF. The CDR3 nucleotides are TGCAGTGCCAATCCAAGGACGGCGAACACTGAAGCTTTCTTT.

This sequence joins TRBV5-1 and TRBJ2-1; a possible D gene is TRBD2 (7 bases). The CDR3 is made up of 17 amino acids. Trimming removed 0 bases at V and 4 bases at J, with 17 bases between. Germline V CDR1 and CDR2: SGHRS, YFSETQ. The DNA for the CDR3 is TGCGCCAGCAGCTTGGGGTTCTGGCGGGGGCCATACAATGAGCAGTTCTTC. Its protein product is CASSLGFWRGPYNEQFF.

This clonotype has a handful of counts. The chain carries TRBV20-1 and TRBJ2-3; the D is unclear. This CDR3 has 15 amino acids. Germline V gene data show CDR1 as DFQATT and CDR2 as SNEGSKA (reference sequence). V was trimmed by 2 bases and J by 2 bases, leaving 14 bases between them. DNA of the CDR3: TGCAGTGCTAGATCCTACGGTGGGGTCACAGATACGCAGTATTTT. Protein sequence: CSARSYGGVTDTQYF.

The V call is TRBV7-2, the J call TRBJ2-3; tentative D call: TRBD2 (6 bases). CDR1 is SGHTA and CDR2 is FQGNSA in the germline V gene. V was cut by 5 bases and J by 2 bases, with 14 bases left in between. CDR3 length: 15 amino acids. CDR3 nucleotide sequence: TGTGCCAGCAGCGGACGGACTAAATACACAGATACGCAGTATTTT. Its translation: CASSGRTKYTDTQYF.

This clonotype turned up a few times. The chain links TRBV20-1 to TRBJ2-7; tentatively, D is TRBD2 (5 bases). CDR1 is DFQATT and CDR2 is SNEGSKA in the germline V gene (reference sequence). V was shortened by 0 bases and J by 0 bases, with 15 bases between the two germline ends. The length of the CDR3 is 16 residues. The CDR3 here is CSARDREVSLSYEQYF. The CDR3, as DNA: TGCAGTGCTAGAGATCGGGAAGTGAGCCTCTCCTACGAGCAGTACTTC.

The V and J genes are TRBV5-1 and TRBJ2-3, with 8 positions matching TRBD2. CDR3 length: 14 amino acids. V gave up 5 bases and J gave up 2 bases; unmatched junction bases: 4. Germline lookup yields CDR1 SGHRS and CDR2 YFSETQ. The CDR3 nucleotides read TGCGCCAGCAGACTAGCGGCCACCACAGATACGCAGTATTTT. It encodes CASRLAATTDTQYF.

The chain uses TRBV20-1 and TRBJ2-3; TRBD2 matches at 10 bases. The CDR3 runs to 12 residues. The junction had 3 bases not matched to a gene; V was cut back by 6 bases and J by 6 bases. Germline CDR1 and CDR2: DFQATT and SNEGSKA (reference sequence). In DNA form, the CDR3 reads TGCAGTGCCCTGACTAGCGGGGATACGCAGTATTTT. Translation gives CSALTSGDTQYF.